This TCR beta chain was retrieved from a study of post-analysis software for immune sequencing data. Background on the study: Courses of disease covered relapsing-remitting, secondary progressive and progressive-relapsing multiple sclerosis.

Study results and limitations: Multiple sclerosis patients had significantly lower normalized Chao1 diversity than controls.

Libraries were made from TCR beta cDNA, and they carried unique molecular identifiers. Each CDR3 protein is one row after TCRdb ran MiXCR on the PCR reads. The table includes 740,000 or so distinct CDR3 sequences, around 50% detected once. With regard to this clonotype: The target antigen is unknown.

The sequence came from a girl aged 5 to 17 with multiple sclerosis. The sequenced sample consisted of blood.

As DNA, the CDR3 is TGTGCCAGCAGTGTGGGTGGGACCGCAGCCTACGAGCAGTACTTC. Its protein is CASSVGGTAAYEQYF. J is TRBJ2-7 and V is TRBV6-1, with D perhaps being TRBD1 or TRBD2 (5 bases each). The CDR3 length is 15 residues. Trimming removed 4 bases from V and 2 bases from J, with 15 bases in between. CDR1 is MNHNS, CDR2 SASEGT, per germline.